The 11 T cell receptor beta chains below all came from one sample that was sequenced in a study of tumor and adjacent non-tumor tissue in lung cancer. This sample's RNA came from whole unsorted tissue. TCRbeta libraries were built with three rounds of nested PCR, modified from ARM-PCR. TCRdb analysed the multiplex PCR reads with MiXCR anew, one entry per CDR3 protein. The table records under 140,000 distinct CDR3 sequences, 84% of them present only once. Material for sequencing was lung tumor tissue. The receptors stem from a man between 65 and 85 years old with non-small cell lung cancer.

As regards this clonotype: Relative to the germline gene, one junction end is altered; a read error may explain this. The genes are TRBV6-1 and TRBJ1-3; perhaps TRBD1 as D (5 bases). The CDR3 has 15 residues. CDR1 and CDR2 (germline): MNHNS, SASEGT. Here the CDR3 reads CASSDLSGIRNIIYF. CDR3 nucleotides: TGTGCCAGCAGTGACCTGTCAGGGATAAGAAACATCATATATTTT.

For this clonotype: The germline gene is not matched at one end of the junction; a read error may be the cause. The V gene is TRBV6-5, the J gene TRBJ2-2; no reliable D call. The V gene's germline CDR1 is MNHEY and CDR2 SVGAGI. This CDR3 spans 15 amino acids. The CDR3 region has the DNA TGTGCCAGCAATTACACCATTGGCGGAACCTGGGAGCTGTTTTTT. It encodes CASNYTIGGTWELFF.

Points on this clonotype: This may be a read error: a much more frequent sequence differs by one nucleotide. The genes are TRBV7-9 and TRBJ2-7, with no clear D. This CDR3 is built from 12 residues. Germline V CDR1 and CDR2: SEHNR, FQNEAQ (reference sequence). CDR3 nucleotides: TGTGCCTGCAGCTTATCAGGTTACGAGCAGTACTTC. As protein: CACSLSGYEQYF.

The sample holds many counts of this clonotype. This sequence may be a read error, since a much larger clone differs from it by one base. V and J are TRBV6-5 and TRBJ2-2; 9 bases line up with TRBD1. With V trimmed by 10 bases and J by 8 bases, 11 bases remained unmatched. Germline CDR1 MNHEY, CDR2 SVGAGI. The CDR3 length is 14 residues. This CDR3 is CAIPGQGGSGELFF. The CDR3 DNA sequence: TGTGCCATCCCGGGACAGGGAGGGTCAGGGGAGCTGTTTTTT.

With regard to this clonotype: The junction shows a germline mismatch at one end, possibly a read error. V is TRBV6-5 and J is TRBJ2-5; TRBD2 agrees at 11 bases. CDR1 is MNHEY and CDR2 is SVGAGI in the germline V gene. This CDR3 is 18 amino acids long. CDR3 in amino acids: CASSPRGVLAGGEEIQYF. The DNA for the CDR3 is TGTGCCAGCAGTCCGAGGGGTGTGCTAGCGGGAGGAGAAGAGATCCAGTACTTC.

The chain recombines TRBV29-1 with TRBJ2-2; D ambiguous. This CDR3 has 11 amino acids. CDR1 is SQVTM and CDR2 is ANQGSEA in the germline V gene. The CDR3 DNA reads TGCAGTGGACGCGGCGCCGGGGAGCTGTTTTTT. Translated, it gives CSGRGAGELFF.

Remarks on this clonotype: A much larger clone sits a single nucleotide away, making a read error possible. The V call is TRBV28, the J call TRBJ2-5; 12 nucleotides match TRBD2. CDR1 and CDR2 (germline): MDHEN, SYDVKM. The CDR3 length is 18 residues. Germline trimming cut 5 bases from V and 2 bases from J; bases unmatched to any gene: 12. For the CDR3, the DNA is TGTGCCAGCAGTCCGACTAGCGGGAGAGGCCCCTTACAAGAGACCCAGTACTTC. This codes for CASSPTSGRGPLQETQYF. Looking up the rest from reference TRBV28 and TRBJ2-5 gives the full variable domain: DVKVTQSSRYLVKRTGEKVFLECVQDMDHENMFWYRQDPGLGLRLIYFSYDVKMKEKGDIPEGYSVSREKKERFSLILESASTNQTSMYLCASSPTSGRGPLQETQYFGPGTRLLVL.

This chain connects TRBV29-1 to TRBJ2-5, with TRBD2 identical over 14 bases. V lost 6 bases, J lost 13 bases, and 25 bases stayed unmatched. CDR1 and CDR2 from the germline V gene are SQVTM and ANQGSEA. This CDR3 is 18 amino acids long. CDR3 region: CSVEFYWTSGGKQEAPYF. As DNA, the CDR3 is TGCAGCGTAGAATTCTATTGGACTAGCGGGGGGAAACAAGAGGCCCCGTACTTC. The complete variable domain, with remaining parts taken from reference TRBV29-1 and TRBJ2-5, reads SAVISQKPSRDICQRGTSLTIQCQVDSQVTMMFWYRQQPGQSLTLIATANQGSEATYESGFVIDKFPISRPNLTFSTLTVSNMSPEDSSIYLCSVEFYWTSGGKQEAPYFGPGTRLLVL.

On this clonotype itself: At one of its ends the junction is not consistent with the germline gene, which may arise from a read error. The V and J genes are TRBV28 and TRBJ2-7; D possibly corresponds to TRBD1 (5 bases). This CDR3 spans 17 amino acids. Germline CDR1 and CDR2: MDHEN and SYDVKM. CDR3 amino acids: CVSSLNGEGARAYEQYF. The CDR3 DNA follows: TGTGTCAGCAGTTTAAACGGAGAAGGGGCGCGTGCATACGAGCAGTACTTC.

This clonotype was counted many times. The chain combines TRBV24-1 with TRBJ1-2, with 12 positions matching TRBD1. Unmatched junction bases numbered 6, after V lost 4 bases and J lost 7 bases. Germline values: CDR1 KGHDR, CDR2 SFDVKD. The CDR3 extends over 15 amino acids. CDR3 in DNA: TGTGCCACCAGTGACCCGGGACAGGGGGCCGTTGGCTACACCTTC. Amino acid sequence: CATSDPGQGAVGYTF.

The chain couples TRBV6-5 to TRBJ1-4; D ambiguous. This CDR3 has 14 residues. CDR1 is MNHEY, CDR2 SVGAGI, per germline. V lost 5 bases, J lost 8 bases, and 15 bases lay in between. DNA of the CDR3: TGTGCCAGCAGTCACAACCCAAATAGGGAAAAACTGTTTTTT. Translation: CASSHNPNREKLFF.